These 29 T cell receptor beta chains share one sample of origin, sequenced in a study of shared clonotypes between healthy human individuals. Assay used: immunoSEQ multiplex PCR; TCRdb lists only in-frame clones, some missing. The table lists about 1.5 million clones, 98% of them singletons. Sequences were obtained from naive CD4+ T cells sorted from blood. Stated subset: CD45RA+ positively selected. These receptors all come from a man aged 30-40 years in good health.

The chain couples TRBV9 to TRBJ2-3; no reliable D call. Trimming pared 0 bases from V and 0 bases from J, leaving 11 bases between. Germline loops: CDR1 SGDLS, CDR2 YYNGEE. CDR3 length equals 16 residues. Here the CDR3 DNA reads TGTGCCAGCAGCGTAGCCTCTGGAATCAGCACAGATACGCAGTATTTT. As protein: CASSVASGISTDTQYF.

The V gene is TRBV9, the J gene TRBJ2-1, with TRBD2 as a possible D gene (5 bases). This CDR3 region has 16 residues. Looked up from germline, CDR1 is SGDLS and CDR2 is YYNGEE. V lost 3 bases, J lost 0 bases, and 13 bases lay in between. The CDR3: CASSGHLAGSYNEQFF. Here the CDR3 DNA reads TGTGCCAGCAGCGGACACCTCGCGGGCTCCTACAATGAGCAGTTCTTC.

Remarks on this clone: The sample carries other DNA sequences with the same CDR3. The chain joins TRBV2 to TRBJ2-7; the D is unclear. The germline CDR1 and CDR2 sequences are SNHLY and FYNNEI. The CDR3 contains 11 residues. Trimming shortened V by 4 bases and J by 3 bases, and 4 bases separated the two germline ends. The CDR3 DNA reads as TGTGCCAGCAGTGGGGTCTACGAGCAGTACTTC. Protein sequence: CASSGVYEQYF.

The chain combines TRBV9 with TRBJ1-1; 7 bases are a match to TRBD1. The germline gives CDR1 SGDLS, CDR2 YYNGEE. Trimming took 0 bases from V and 5 from J; bases not matched to a gene: 4. The CDR3 runs 14 residues. In DNA form, the CDR3 reads TGTGCCAGCAGCGTAGAGGCCAGGGGGACTGAAGCTTTCTTT. Translating gives CASSVEARGTEAFF.

The chain couples TRBV2 to TRBJ2-3, with D hard to call. Trimming removed 7 bases from V and 7 bases from J, with 15 bases in between. Per the germline V gene, CDR1 is SNHLY and CDR2 is FYNNEI. The CDR3 covers 13 residues. CDR3 DNA sequence: TGTGCCAGCAAGTGGAGTCTCCTTTATACGCAGTATTTT. Translation gives CASKWSLLYTQYF.

The CDR3: CASSEARREQYF. Here the CDR3 DNA reads TGTGCCAGCAGTGAAGCAAGGCGGGAGCAGTACTTC. The V and J genes are TRBV2 and TRBJ2-7; D gene unclear. The CDR3 is 12 amino acids. Germline loops: CDR1 SNHLY, CDR2 FYNNEI. Deletions cut 0 bases from V and 7 bases from J, with 7 bases between.

The genes are TRBV5-1 and TRBJ1-2, with a possible D match to TRBD1 (6 bases). The CDR3 length is 14 residues. The V gene's germline CDR1 is SGHRS and CDR2 YFSETQ. Trimming removed 4 bases from V and 0 bases from J, with 10 bases in between. The CDR3 sequence: CASSARTANYGYTF. In DNA form, the CDR3 reads TGCGCCAGCAGCGCCCGGACAGCTAACTATGGCTACACCTTC.

This chain connects TRBV6-1 to TRBJ2-5; no reliable D call. The germline CDR1 and CDR2 sequences are MNHNS and SASEGT. The V gene lost 4 bases and the J gene lost 5 bases, with 8 bases spanning the gap. The CDR3 is made up of 12 amino acids. The CDR3 loop is CASSVGWETQYF. The CDR3 coding sequence is TGTGCCAGCAGTGTAGGGTGGGAGACCCAGTACTTC.

The rearrangement links TRBV28 to TRBJ1-2, with TRBD1 as a possible D gene (6 bases). V lost 7 bases to trimming and J lost 2 bases, with 14 bases between them. Germline CDR1 and CDR2: MDHEN and SYDVKM. CDR3 length: 14 amino acids. The DNA for the CDR3 is TGTGCCAGCAATGTGGGGGGCGCGAACTATGGCTACACCTTC. This translates into CASNVGGANYGYTF.

This chain joins TRBV10-2 and TRBJ2-1; D not resolved. V lost 6 bases to trimming and J lost 8 bases, with 8 bases between them. Per germline, CDR1 WSHSY and CDR2 SAAADI. The CDR3 is 11 amino acids. In DNA form, the CDR3 reads TGCGCCAGCAGCCTTGTTCATGAGCAGTTCTTC. This encodes CASSLVHEQFF.

The chain carries TRBV5-1 and TRBJ2-3; D is undetermined. The CDR3 totals 16 residues. Per the germline V gene, CDR1 is SGHRS and CDR2 is YFSETQ. Trimming removed 4 bases at V and 0 bases at J, with 15 bases between. CDR3 in amino acids: CASSTLGYGSTDTQYF. CDR3 sequence (DNA): TGCGCCAGCAGCACGCTCGGGTATGGTAGCACAGATACGCAGTATTTT.

The chain employs TRBV20-1 and TRBJ2-1, with D uncertain. V gave up 6 bases and J gave up 10 bases, with 13 bases separating them. The CDR3 extends over 11 amino acids. Germline loops: CDR1 DFQATT, CDR2 SNEGSKA (reference sequence). The CDR3 here is CSAGPVLEQFF. DNA of the CDR3: TGCAGTGCCGGGCCCGTGTTAGAGCAGTTCTTC.

This clone showed up just once. V gene TRBV11-1 combines with J gene TRBJ2-1; D not resolved. This CDR3 comprises 12 residues. Trimming took off 5 bases at V and 7 bases at J, with 9 bases between the two ends. Germline V CDR1 and CDR2: SGHAT, FQDESV (reference sequence). In DNA, the CDR3 is TGTGCCAGCAGCCCGTTTAGGAATGAGCAGTTCTTC. Its translation is CASSPFRNEQFF.

CDR3 DNA: TGCGCCAGCAGCTTGGAACAGGGGGCATACACTGAAGCTTTCTTT. Its translation: CASSLEQGAYTEAFF. The V call is TRBV5-1, the J call TRBJ1-1; 9 bases agree with TRBD1. The CDR3 sequence is 15 residues long. J lost 3 bases, V lost 0 bases, and 3 bases had no gene match. Germline assignment: CDR1 SGHRS and CDR2 YFSETQ.

The gene calls are TRBV10-3 and TRBJ2-1; possibly TRBD2 for D (5 bases). CDR1 is ENHRY, CDR2 SYGVKD, per germline. The CDR3 runs 13 residues. The ends were cut back, 7 bases at V and 6 bases at J, with 13 bases in the middle. The CDR3 DNA reads TGTGCCATCATGAGGGAATTGGTCAATGAGCAGTTCTTC. This encodes CAIMRELVNEQFF.

This clone was recorded only once. CDR3 sequence reads: CASSYASRDYEQYF. CDR3 bases: TGTGCCAGCAGTTACGCTAGCCGGGACTACGAGCAGTACTTC. This sequence joins TRBV6-6 and TRBJ2-7, with a tentative D call TRBD2 (5 bases). Germline V CDR1 and CDR2: MNHNY, SVGAGI (reference sequence). This CDR3 region has 14 residues. The ends were cut back, 2 bases at V and 3 bases at J, with 11 bases in the middle.

The V call is TRBV27, the J call TRBJ2-2; 8 bases are shared with TRBD2. The junction had 6 bases not matched to a gene; V was cut back by 3 bases and J by 6 bases. The CDR3 spans 15 residues. Germline CDR1 is MNHEY and CDR2 is SMNVEV (reference sequence). CDR3 loop: CASSFLSGSAGELFF. CDR3 coding DNA: TGTGCCAGCAGTTTCCTCAGCGGGAGTGCCGGGGAGCTGTTTTTT.

The V gene is TRBV4-3, the J gene TRBJ1-2; maybe TRBD1 (6 bases). This CDR3 comprises 20 residues. Germline assignment: CDR1 LGHNA and CDR2 YSLEER. V dropped 1 base and J dropped 3 bases, with 27 bases sitting between them. The CDR3 coding sequence is TGCGCCAGCAGCCAAGGGGTCGACGGGGGCAGGGAATTGCGGCACTATGGCTACACCTTC. Translating it yields CASSQGVDGGRELRHYGYTF.

CDR3 sequence reads: CAWSVVSDTQYF. CDR3 bases: TGTGCCTGGAGTGTTGTCTCAGATACGCAGTATTTT. The rearrangement joins TRBV30 to TRBJ2-3; D is unresolved. Germline V gene sequence: CDR1 GTSNPN, CDR2 SVGIG (reference sequence). The CDR3 has 12 residues. V lost 0 bases to trimming and J lost 4 bases, with 5 bases between them.

J is TRBJ1-5 and V is TRBV5-1; weak D call: TRBD1 (5 bases). The CDR3 consists of 14 residues. Trimming cost V 4 bases and J 3 bases, with 11 bases left between them. CDR1 is SGHRS, CDR2 YFSETQ, per germline. This CDR3 reads CASSIGGANQPQHF. The CDR3, as DNA: TGCGCCAGCAGCATCGGCGGGGCCAATCAGCCCCAGCATTTT.

The CDR3 spells CASSLEAPLREDTQYF. CDR3 in DNA: TGTGCCAGCAGCTTAGAAGCCCCACTTAGGGAAGATACGCAGTATTTT. The gene calls are TRBV11-2 and TRBJ2-3; no definite D call. The germline gives CDR1 SGHAT, CDR2 FQNNGV. The CDR3 sequence is 16 residues long. Between the trimmed V and J ends, which lost 0 bases and 5 bases, there was a span of 15 bases.

V gene TRBV6-1 combines with J gene TRBJ1-5, with no clear D. Germline V CDR1 and CDR2: MNHNS, SASEGT. The CDR3 sequence is 13 residues long. V was cut by 2 bases and J by 4 bases, with 6 bases left in between. CDR3 sequence: CASSESPNQPQHF. The CDR3 DNA reads TGTGCCAGCAGTGAAAGCCCAAATCAGCCCCAGCATTTT.

This chain joins TRBV6-1 and TRBJ2-2, with TRBD2 matching 11 bases. Germline V CDR1 and CDR2: MNHNS, SASEGT. V shed 7 bases, J shed 7 bases, and the junction held 8 bases outside the gene matches. This CDR3 region has 15 residues. The CDR3 spells CASTMGSGRGGELFF. The CDR3 DNA sequence: TGTGCCAGCACGATGGGTAGCGGGAGGGGCGGGGAGCTGTTTTTT.

The V and J genes are TRBV20-1 and TRBJ2-3; D uncertain. CDR3 length equals 11 residues. The germline CDR1 and CDR2 sequences are DFQATT and SNEGSKA (reference sequence). V was shortened by 4 bases and J by 4 bases, with 6 bases between the two germline ends. The CDR3, as DNA: TGCAGTGCTATCCCGGCAGATACGCAGTATTTT. It encodes CSAIPADTQYF.

The chain combines TRBV13 with TRBJ1-2; D unresolved. CDR3 length equals 15 residues. V shed 0 bases and J shed 4 bases, with 12 bases lying between them. The germline gives CDR1 PRHDT, CDR2 FYEKMQ (reference sequence). The CDR3: CASSLGQSTRYGYTF. The CDR3 DNA follows: TGTGCCAGCAGCTTAGGCCAGAGTACCCGCTATGGCTACACCTTC.

V usage is TRBV5-1 and J usage is TRBJ2-5; no firm D call. CDR1 is SGHRS, CDR2 YFSETQ, per germline. V was clipped by 1 base and J by 2 bases, with 6 bases between them. This CDR3 comprises 13 residues. In nucleotides, the CDR3 is TGCGCCAGCAGCTTGCCCTCACAAGAGACCCAGTACTTC. This translates into CASSLPSQETQYF.

This chain connects TRBV5-1 to TRBJ2-7; 7 positions agree with TRBD2. In germline, CDR1 is SGHRS, CDR2 YFSETQ. Trimming cost V 3 bases and J 1 base; bases outside gene matches: 13. The CDR3 is made up of 17 amino acids. The CDR3, as DNA: TGCGCCAGCAGCTGGGACTACTTGGGCGGGAGTTCCTACGAGCAGTACTTC. This gives the protein CASSWDYLGGSSYEQYF.

The chain has TRBV6-6 and TRBJ1-2; D gene ambiguous. Germline V gene data show CDR1 as MNHNY and CDR2 as SVGAGI (reference sequence). Between the trimmed V and J ends, which lost 4 bases and 0 bases, there was a span of 12 bases. The CDR3 covers 15 residues. DNA for the CDR3: TGTGCCAGCAGTTCAAAGGCCGTTACTAACTATGGCTACACCTTC. It is translated as CASSSKAVTNYGYTF.

The J gene is TRBJ1-1, the V gene TRBV5-1, with TRBD1 as a possible D gene (6 bases). Germline V gene lookup returns CDR1 SGHRS and CDR2 YFSETQ. V was pared by 0 bases and J by 3 bases, with 12 bases between. The CDR3 totals 15 residues. The CDR3 DNA reads as TGCGCCAGCAGCTTGGATGCAGGGGCGGACACTGAAGCTTTCTTT. This translates into CASSLDAGADTEAFF.